These 8 T cell receptor beta chains came from one sample sequenced in a study of blood T cell repertoires in COVID-19 (dated by TCRdb to the early 2020s). The library came from the immunoSEQ multiplex PCR assay. TCRdb stores this immuneACCESS table with in-frame sequences only. Part of the clones is absent; in the studies checked, under half of the shortfall reflects unresolved V genes, and no reason is known for the rest. For this sample the table gives around 140,000 clones, of which about 80% were detected only once. Of the sample, just under 3% falls within the top ten clones. Sample: PBMCs or T cells enriched from blood (not recorded which). These receptors were taken from a woman aged 45-65 years who had recovered from COVID-19.

The V call is TRBV5-1, the J call TRBJ1-1, with 7 bases fitting TRBD1. The trim removed 6 bases at V and 4 bases at J, leaving 6 bases unmatched. The germline V gene has CDR1 SGHRS and CDR2 YFSETQ. This CDR3 spans 13 amino acids. This CDR3 reads CASIGTAGTEAFF. In nucleotides, the CDR3 is TGCGCCAGCATCGGGACAGCGGGCACTGAAGCTTTCTTT.

The CDR3 nucleotides are TGTGCCAGTAGTGGACAGGGGCCGAATCAGCCCCAGCATTTT. As protein: CASSGQGPNQPQHF. The rearrangement uses TRBV19 and TRBJ1-5, with 9 positions matching TRBD1. With V trimmed by 5 bases and J by 4 bases, 3 bases remained unmatched. CDR3 length: 14 amino acids. In germline, CDR1 is LNHDA, CDR2 SQIVND (reference sequence).

V is TRBV28 and J is TRBJ2-1; tentative D call: TRBD2 (6 bases). The V end lost 6 bases, the J end lost 2 bases, and 8 bases lay between the germline ends. Germline CDR1 reads MDHEN; CDR2 reads SYDVKM. The CDR3 length is 13 residues. The CDR3 spells CASRTSPYNEQFF. CDR3 in DNA: TGTGCCAGCAGAACTAGCCCCTACAATGAGCAGTTCTTC.

The chain joins TRBV9 to TRBJ1-4; a possible D gene is TRBD1 (6 bases). V gave up 4 bases and J gave up 8 bases, with 15 bases separating them. Germline V gene lookup returns CDR1 SGDLS and CDR2 YYNGEE. The CDR3 is 14 residues long. The CDR3 bases are TGTGCCAGCAGCCTTCTCCCACAGGGAGAAAAACTGTTTTTT. Translated: CASSLLPQGEKLFF. Full variable domain (outside the CDR3, taken from reference TRBV9 and TRBJ1-4): DSGVTQTPKHLITATGQRVTLRCSPRSGDLSVYWYQQSLDQGLQFLIQYYNGEERAKGNILERFSAQQFPDLHSELNLSSLELGDSALYFCASSLLPQGEKLFFGSGTQLSVL.

This chain links TRBV11-3 with TRBJ1-1, with 7 bases matching TRBD1. The junction had 6 bases not matched to a gene; V was cut back by 4 bases and J by 4 bases. The CDR3 length is 14 residues. Germline V gene sequence: CDR1 SGHNT, CDR2 YENEEA. CDR3 loop: CASSSTGKGTEAFF. Written as DNA, the CDR3 is TGTGCCAGCAGCTCGACAGGGAAGGGCACTGAAGCTTTCTTT.

V and J are TRBV30 and TRBJ1-6; D possibly corresponds to TRBD1 (6 bases). The germline V and J ends were trimmed by 0 bases and 10 bases, with 13 bases remaining between them. The germline CDR1 and CDR2 sequences are GTSNPN and SVGIG (reference sequence). The CDR3 is 14 residues long. The CDR3 coding sequence is TGTGCCTGGAGTGTAGAGGGGGTTGGGTCACCCCTCCACTTT. Its translation is CAWSVEGVGSPLHF.

Judged by abundance, this clone is medium-sized. The V gene is TRBV6-1, the J gene TRBJ2-3; possible D gene TRBD1, 5 bases. Germline V gene sequence: CDR1 MNHNS, CDR2 SASEGT. The CDR3 runs 14 residues. V was clipped by 1 base and J by 4 bases, with 9 bases between them. The CDR3 is CASSEGPGPDTQYF. In nucleotides, the CDR3 is TGTGCCAGCAGTGAAGGCCCAGGGCCAGATACGCAGTATTTT.

The chain uses TRBV10-2 and TRBJ1-2; no definite D call. This CDR3 spans 12 amino acids. Per germline, CDR1 WSHSY and CDR2 SAAADI. Trimming took 7 bases from V and 8 from J, leaving 14 bases between them. The CDR3 region is CASTPDAVGYTF. The CDR3, as DNA: TGCGCCAGCACGCCAGACGCGGTCGGCTACACCTTC.